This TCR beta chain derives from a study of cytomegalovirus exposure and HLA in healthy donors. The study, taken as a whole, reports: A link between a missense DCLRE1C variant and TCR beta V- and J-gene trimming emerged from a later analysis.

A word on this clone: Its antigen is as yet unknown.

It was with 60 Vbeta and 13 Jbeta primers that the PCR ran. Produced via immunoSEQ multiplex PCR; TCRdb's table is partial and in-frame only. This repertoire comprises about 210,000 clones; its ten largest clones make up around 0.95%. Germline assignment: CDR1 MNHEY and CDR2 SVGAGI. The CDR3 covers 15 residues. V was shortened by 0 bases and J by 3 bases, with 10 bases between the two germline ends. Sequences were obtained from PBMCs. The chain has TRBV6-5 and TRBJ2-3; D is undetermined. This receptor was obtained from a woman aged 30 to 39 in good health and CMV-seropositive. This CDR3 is CASSYSRDITDTQYF. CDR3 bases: TGTGCCAGCAGTTACTCGAGAGATATAACAGATACGCAGTATTTT.